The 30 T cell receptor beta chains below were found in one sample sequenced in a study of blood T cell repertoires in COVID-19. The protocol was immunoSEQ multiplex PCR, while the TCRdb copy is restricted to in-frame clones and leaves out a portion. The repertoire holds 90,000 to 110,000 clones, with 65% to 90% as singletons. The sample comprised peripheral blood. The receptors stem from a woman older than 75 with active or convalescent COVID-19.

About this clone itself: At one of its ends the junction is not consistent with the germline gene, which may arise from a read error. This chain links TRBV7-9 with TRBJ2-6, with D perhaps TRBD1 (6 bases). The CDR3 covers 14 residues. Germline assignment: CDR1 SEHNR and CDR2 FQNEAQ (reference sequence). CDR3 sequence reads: CASNRAEGANVLTF. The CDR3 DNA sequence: TGTGCCAGCAACAGGGCTGAAGGGGCCAACGTCCTAACTTTC.

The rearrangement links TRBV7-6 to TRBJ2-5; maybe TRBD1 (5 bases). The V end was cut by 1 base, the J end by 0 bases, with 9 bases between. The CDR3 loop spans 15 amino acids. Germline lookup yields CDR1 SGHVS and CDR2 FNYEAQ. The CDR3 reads CASSLGQLYQETQYF. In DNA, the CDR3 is TGTGCCAGCAGCTTAGGACAGCTCTACCAAGAGACCCAGTACTTC.

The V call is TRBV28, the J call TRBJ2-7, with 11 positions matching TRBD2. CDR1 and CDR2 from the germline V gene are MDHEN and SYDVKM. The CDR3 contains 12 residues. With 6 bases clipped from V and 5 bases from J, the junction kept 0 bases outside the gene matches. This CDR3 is CASRLAGDEQYF. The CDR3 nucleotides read TGTGCCAGCAGACTAGCGGGAGACGAGCAGTACTTC.

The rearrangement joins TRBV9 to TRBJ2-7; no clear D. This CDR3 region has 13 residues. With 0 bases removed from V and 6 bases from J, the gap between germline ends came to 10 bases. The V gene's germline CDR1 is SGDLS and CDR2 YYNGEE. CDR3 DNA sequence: TGTGCCAGCAGCGTAGAGACCCGAGGCGAGCAGTACTTC. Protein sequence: CASSVETRGEQYF.

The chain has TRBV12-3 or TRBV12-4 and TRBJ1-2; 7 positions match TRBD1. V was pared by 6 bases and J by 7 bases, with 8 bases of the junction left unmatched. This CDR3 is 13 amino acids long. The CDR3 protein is CASRKTGRPGYTF. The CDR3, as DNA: TGTGCCAGCAGGAAGACAGGGCGTCCTGGCTACACCTTC.

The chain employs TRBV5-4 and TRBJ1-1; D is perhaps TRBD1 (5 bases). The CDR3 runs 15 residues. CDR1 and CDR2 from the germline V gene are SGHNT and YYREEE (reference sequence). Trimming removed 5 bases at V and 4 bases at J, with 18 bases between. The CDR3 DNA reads TGTGCCAGCAGTTTAGCCCCCCAGGGAACCACTGAAGCTTTCTTT. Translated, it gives CASSLAPQGTTEAFF. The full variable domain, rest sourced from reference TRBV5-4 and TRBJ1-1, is ETGVTQSPTHLIKTRGQQVTLRCSSQSGHNTVSWYQQALGQGPQFIFQYYREEENGRGNFPPRFSGLQFPNYSSELNVNALELDDSALYLCASSLAPQGTTEAFFGQGTRLTVV.

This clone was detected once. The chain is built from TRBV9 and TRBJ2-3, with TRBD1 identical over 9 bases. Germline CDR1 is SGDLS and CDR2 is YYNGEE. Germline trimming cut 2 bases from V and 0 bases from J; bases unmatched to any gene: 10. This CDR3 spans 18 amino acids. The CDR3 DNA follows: TGTGCCAGCAGCGTCCCCTCTAGACAGGGGGTGAGCACAGATACGCAGTATTTT. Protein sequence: CASSVPSRQGVSTDTQYF.

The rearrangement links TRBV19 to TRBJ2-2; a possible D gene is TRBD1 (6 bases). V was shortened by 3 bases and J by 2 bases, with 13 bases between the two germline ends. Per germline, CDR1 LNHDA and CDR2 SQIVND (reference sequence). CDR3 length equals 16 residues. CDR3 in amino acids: CASSIHGQINTGELFF. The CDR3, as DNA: TGTGCCAGTAGTATTCACGGACAGATAAACACCGGGGAGCTGTTTTTT.

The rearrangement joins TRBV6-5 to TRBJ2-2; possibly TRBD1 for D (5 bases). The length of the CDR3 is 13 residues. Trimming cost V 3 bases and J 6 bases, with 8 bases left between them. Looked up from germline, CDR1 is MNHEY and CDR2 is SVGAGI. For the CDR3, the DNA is TGTGCCAGCAGTTATCCAGGGCCCGGGGAGCTGTTTTTT. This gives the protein CASSYPGPGELFF.

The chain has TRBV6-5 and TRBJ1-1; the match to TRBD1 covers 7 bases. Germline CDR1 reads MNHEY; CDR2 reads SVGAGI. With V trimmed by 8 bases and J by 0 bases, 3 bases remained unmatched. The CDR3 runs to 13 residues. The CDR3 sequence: CASQGQVNTEAFF. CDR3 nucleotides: TGTGCCAGCCAAGGACAGGTGAACACTGAAGCTTTCTTT.

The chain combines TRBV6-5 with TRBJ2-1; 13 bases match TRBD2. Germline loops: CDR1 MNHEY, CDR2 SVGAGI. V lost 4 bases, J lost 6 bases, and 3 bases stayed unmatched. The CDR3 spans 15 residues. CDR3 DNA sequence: TGTGCCAGCAGTTGGACTAGCGGGAGCCTCAATGAGCAGTTCTTC. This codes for CASSWTSGSLNEQFF.

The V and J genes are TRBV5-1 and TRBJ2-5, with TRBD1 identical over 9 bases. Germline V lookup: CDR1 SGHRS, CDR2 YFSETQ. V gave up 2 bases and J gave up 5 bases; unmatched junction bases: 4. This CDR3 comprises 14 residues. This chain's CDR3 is CASSLGTGKETQYF. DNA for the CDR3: TGCGCCAGCAGCTTAGGGACAGGGAAGGAGACCCAGTACTTC.

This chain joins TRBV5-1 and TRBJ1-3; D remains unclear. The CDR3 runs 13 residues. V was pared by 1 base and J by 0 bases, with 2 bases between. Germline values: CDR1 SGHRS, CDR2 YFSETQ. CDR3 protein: CASSLLSGNTIYF. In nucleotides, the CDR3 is TGCGCCAGCAGCTTGCTCTCTGGAAACACCATATATTTT.

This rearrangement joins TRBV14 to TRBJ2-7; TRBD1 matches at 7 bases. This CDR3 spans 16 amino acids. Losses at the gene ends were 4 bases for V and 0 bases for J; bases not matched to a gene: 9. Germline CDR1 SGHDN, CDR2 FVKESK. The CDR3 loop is CASSRTGVWSSYEQYF. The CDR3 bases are TGTGCCAGCAGCCGAACAGGGGTGTGGAGCTCCTACGAGCAGTACTTC.

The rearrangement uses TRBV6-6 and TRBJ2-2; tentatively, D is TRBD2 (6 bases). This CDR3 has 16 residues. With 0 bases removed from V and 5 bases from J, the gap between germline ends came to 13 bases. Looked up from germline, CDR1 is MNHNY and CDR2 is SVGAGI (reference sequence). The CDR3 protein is CASSYSTTSVTGELFF. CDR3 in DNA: TGTGCCAGCAGTTACTCGACGACTAGTGTTACCGGGGAGCTGTTTTTT.

CDR3 residues: CASSQGLGTRREQYF. In nucleotides, the CDR3 is TGCGCCAGCAGCCAAGGTCTCGGGACACGCCGGGAGCAGTACTTC. This chain links TRBV4-1 with TRBJ2-7, with D tentatively TRBD1 (6 bases). This CDR3 has 15 amino acids. Trimming took off 1 base at V and 7 bases at J, with 17 bases between the two ends. Germline lookup yields CDR1 MGHRA and CDR2 YSYEKL.

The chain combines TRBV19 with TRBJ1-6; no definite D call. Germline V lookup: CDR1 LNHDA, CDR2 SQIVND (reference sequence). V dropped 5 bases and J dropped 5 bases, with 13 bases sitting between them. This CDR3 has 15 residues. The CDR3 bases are TGTGCCAGTAGTGAGCCGGGAAGAAATAATTCACCCCTCCACTTT. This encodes CASSEPGRNNSPLHF.

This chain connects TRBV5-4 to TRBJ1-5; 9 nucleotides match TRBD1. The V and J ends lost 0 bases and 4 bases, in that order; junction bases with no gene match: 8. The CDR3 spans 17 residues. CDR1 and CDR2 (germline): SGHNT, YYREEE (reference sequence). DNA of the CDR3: TGTGCCAGCAGCTTGGGGGGGACAGGGTGGGATAATCAGCCCCAGCATTTT. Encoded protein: CASSLGGTGWDNQPQHF. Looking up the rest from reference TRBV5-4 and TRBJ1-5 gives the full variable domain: ETGVTQSPTHLIKTRGQQVTLRCSSQSGHNTVSWYQQALGQGPQFIFQYYREEENGRGNFPPRFSGLQFPNYSSELNVNALELDDSALYLCASSLGGTGWDNQPQHFGDGTRLSIL.

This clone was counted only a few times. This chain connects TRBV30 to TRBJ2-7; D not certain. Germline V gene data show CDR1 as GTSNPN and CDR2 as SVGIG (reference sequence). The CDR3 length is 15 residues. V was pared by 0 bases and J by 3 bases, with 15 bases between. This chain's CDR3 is CAWSVPWRFGYEQYF. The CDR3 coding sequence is TGTGCCTGGAGTGTACCCTGGAGATTCGGCTACGAGCAGTACTTC.

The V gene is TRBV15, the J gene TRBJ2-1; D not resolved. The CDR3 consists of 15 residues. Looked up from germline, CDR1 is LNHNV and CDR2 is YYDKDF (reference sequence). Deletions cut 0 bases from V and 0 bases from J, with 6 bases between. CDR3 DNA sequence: TGTGCCACCAGCAGAGATCTAAGCTCCTACAATGAGCAGTTCTTC. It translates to CATSRDLSSYNEQFF.

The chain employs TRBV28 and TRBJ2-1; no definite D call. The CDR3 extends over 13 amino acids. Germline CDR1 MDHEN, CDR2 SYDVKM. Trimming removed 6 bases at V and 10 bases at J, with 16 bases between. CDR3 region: CASRREIPPEQFF. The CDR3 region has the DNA TGTGCCAGCAGGCGAGAGATCCCTCCCGAGCAGTTCTTC.

DNA of the CDR3: TGTGCCTGGAGTGACCAGGGAGGCACTGAAGCTTTCTTT. Translation: CAWSDQGGTEAFF. The chain employs TRBV30 and TRBJ1-1; D is possibly TRBD1 (5 bases). The germline V gene has CDR1 GTSNPN and CDR2 SVGIG (reference sequence). The CDR3 totals 13 residues. V dropped 1 base and J dropped 4 bases, with 10 bases sitting between them.

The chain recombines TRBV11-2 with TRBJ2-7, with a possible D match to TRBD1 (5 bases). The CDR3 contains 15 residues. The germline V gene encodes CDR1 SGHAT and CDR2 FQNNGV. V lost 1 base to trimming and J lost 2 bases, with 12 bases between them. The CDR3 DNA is TGTGCCAGCAGCTTAGTCCAGGGATCGACCTACGAGCAGTACTTC. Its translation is CASSLVQGSTYEQYF.

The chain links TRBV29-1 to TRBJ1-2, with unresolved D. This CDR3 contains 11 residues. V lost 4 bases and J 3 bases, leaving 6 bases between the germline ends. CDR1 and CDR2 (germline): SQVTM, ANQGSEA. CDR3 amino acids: CSVVADYGYTF. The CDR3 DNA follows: TGCAGCGTTGTGGCCGACTATGGCTACACCTTC.

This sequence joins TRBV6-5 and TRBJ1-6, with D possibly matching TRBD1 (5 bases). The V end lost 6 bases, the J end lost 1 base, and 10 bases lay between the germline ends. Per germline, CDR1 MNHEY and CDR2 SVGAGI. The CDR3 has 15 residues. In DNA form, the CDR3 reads TGTGCCAGCAGCACCCGGGGGTCCTATAATTCACCCCTCCACTTT. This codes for CASSTRGSYNSPLHF.

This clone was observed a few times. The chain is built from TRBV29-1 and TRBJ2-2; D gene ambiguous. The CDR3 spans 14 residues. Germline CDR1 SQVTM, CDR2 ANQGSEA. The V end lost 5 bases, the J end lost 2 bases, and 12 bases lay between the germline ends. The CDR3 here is CSVWPQANTGELFF. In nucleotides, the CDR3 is TGCAGCGTTTGGCCCCAGGCTAACACCGGGGAGCTGTTTTTT.

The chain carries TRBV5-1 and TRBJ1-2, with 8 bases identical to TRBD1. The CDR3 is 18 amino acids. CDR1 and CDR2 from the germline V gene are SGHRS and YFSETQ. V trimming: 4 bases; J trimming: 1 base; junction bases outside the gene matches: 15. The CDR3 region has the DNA TGCGCCAGCAGCCGTTGGGTGATACAGGGGGAGATTAACTATGGCTACACCTTC. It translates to CASSRWVIQGEINYGYTF.

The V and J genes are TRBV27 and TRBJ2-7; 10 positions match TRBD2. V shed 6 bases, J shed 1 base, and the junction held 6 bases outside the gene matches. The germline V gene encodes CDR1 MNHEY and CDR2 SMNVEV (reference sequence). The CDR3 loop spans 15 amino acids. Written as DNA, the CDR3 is TGTGCCAGCAGCTCCCGGACTAGCGGATCCTACGAGCAGTACTTC. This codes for CASSSRTSGSYEQYF.

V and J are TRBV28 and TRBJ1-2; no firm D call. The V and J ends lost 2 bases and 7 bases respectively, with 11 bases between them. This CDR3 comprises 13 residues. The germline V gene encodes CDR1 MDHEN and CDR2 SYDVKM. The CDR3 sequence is CASSLNQAFGYTF. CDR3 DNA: TGTGCCAGCAGTTTAAATCAGGCTTTTGGCTACACCTTC.

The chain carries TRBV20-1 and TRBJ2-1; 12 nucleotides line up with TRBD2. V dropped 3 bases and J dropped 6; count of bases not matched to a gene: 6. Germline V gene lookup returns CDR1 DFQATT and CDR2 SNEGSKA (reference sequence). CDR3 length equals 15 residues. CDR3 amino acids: CSASKTSGSSNEQFF. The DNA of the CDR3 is TGCAGTGCTAGTAAGACTAGCGGGAGTAGCAATGAGCAGTTCTTC.